These 24 T cell receptor beta chains were all obtained from the same sample, sequenced in a study of blood T cell repertoires in COVID-19. Sequenced by immunoSEQ multiplex PCR; TCRdb stores in-frame clones only, minus some. The sample has roughly 57,000 clones, approximately 91% seen once; the top ten hold around 3.1%. Material: peripheral blood. The receptors come from a human donor in a cohort sampled during active COVID-19.

The gene calls are TRBV27 and TRBJ2-7; 7 bases fit TRBD2. V was pared by 5 bases and J by 6 bases, with 7 bases of the junction left unmatched. Germline CDR1 is MNHEY and CDR2 is SMNVEV (reference sequence). The CDR3 has 13 residues. The CDR3 loop is CASSIWREGEQYF. The DNA for the CDR3 is TGTGCCAGCAGTATTTGGAGGGAGGGCGAGCAGTACTTC.

The V gene is TRBV7-2, the J gene TRBJ2-5, with D tentatively TRBD1 (6 bases). The V gene's germline CDR1 is SGHTA and CDR2 FQGNSA. The CDR3 contains 14 residues. The ends were cut back, 1 base at V and 3 bases at J, with 9 bases in the middle. CDR3 protein: CASSLVQGKETQYF. CDR3 bases: TGTGCCAGCAGCTTAGTACAGGGAAAAGAGACCCAGTACTTC.

This chain uses TRBV3-1 (or the pseudogene TRBV3-2) with TRBJ1-6; D might be TRBD1 (5 bases). V lost 1 base to trimming and J lost 5 bases, with 6 bases between them. Per the germline V gene, CDR1 is LGHDT and CDR2 is YNNKEL (reference sequence). This CDR3 is 14 amino acids long. Here the CDR3 reads CASSQVRDNSPLHF. In DNA form, the CDR3 reads TGTGCCAGCAGCCAAGTCAGGGATAATTCACCCCTCCACTTT.

In its sample, this clone was seen once. This chain uses TRBV5-6 with TRBJ2-7; D is perhaps TRBD2 (5 bases). The length of the CDR3 is 12 residues. Trimming shortened V by 1 base and J by 5 bases, and 7 bases separated the two germline ends. Germline V gene data show CDR1 as SGHDT and CDR2 as YYEEEE. The CDR3 is CASSLRTDEQYF. CDR3 coding DNA: TGTGCCAGCAGCTTGAGGACTGACGAGCAGTACTTC.

Only a few counts were recorded for this clone. CDR3 coding DNA: TGTGCCTCCGTCAGGGAAGCCAAAGCGGCTTTCTTT. Its translation is CASVREAKAAFF. The chain recombines TRBV30 with TRBJ1-1; D may be TRBD1 (5 bases). The CDR3 covers 12 residues. V was trimmed by 7 bases and J by 11 bases, leaving 20 bases between them. CDR1 and CDR2 (germline): GTSNPN, SVGIG (reference sequence).

The chain is built from TRBV11-2 and TRBJ2-5; a possible D gene is TRBD1 (7 bases). Germline CDR1 reads SGHAT; CDR2 reads FQNNGV. V dropped 3 bases and J dropped 4 bases, with 9 bases sitting between them. The CDR3 is 13 residues long. DNA of the CDR3: TGTGCCAGCAGCTTCCAGGGGGGAGAGACCCAGTACTTC. This sequence encodes CASSFQGGETQYF.

The gene calls are TRBV29-1 and TRBJ1-1; 8 bases map to TRBD1. With 6 bases clipped from V and 4 bases from J, the junction kept 4 bases outside the gene matches. This CDR3 is 12 amino acids long. Germline V gives CDR1 SQVTM, CDR2 ANQGSEA. The CDR3 DNA follows: TGCAGCGTCGACAGGGGTGCCACTGAAGCTTTCTTT. Protein: CSVDRGATEAFF.

The chain joins TRBV19 to TRBJ1-1, with D unresolved. V lost 7 bases, J lost 0 bases, and 15 bases lay in between. CDR3 length: 15 residues. In germline, CDR1 is LNHDA, CDR2 SQIVND (reference sequence). In DNA form, the CDR3 reads TGTGCCAGTACTGACTCTTCATATATGAACACTGAAGCTTTCTTT. Amino acid sequence: CASTDSSYMNTEAFF.

The chain uses TRBV5-4 and TRBJ2-7; D is possibly TRBD1 (6 bases). CDR1 is SGHNT and CDR2 is YYREEE in the germline V gene (reference sequence). V was shortened by 2 bases and J by 4 bases, with 13 bases between the two germline ends. There are 14 residues in the CDR3. The CDR3 nucleotides read TGTGCCAGCAGCTTAGACCGGGACATATACGAGCAGTACGTC. Residues: CASSLDRDIYEQYV.

V is TRBV6-6 and J is TRBJ2-2; D is uncertain. The CDR3 consists of 12 residues. V shed 7 bases and J shed 6 bases, with 9 bases lying between them. In germline, CDR1 is MNHNY, CDR2 SVGAGI (reference sequence). This CDR3 is CASTQWPGELFF. CDR3 nucleotide sequence: TGTGCCAGCACCCAATGGCCCGGGGAGCTGTTTTTT.

The gene calls are TRBV7-2 and TRBJ1-5; maybe TRBD1 (6 bases). In germline, CDR1 is SGHTA, CDR2 FQGNSA. V was cut by 5 bases and J by 5 bases, with 10 bases left in between. The CDR3 runs to 13 residues. CDR3 protein: CASSQDRYQPQHF. The CDR3 coding sequence is TGTGCCAGCAGCCAGGACAGATATCAGCCCCAGCATTTT.

This chain links TRBV18 with TRBJ1-2, with D maybe TRBD1 (5 bases). This CDR3 is 13 amino acids long. V was clipped by 3 bases and J by 4 bases, with 9 bases between them. From germline, CDR1 is KGHSH and CDR2 LQKENI. The DNA for the CDR3 is TGTGCCAGCTCACCCGGGGGTGGCTATGGCTACACCTTC. The encoded protein is CASSPGGGYGYTF. Combining the CDR3 with reference TRBV18 and TRBJ1-2 gives the whole variable domain NAGVMQNPRHLVRRRGQEARLRCSPMKGHSHVYWYRQLPEEGLKFMVYLQKENIIDESGMPKERFSAEFPKEGPSILRIQQVVRGDSAAYFCASSPGGGYGYTFGSGTRLTVV.

V is TRBV4-3 and J is TRBJ1-1; the match to TRBD1 covers 7 bases. CDR3 length equals 15 residues. J gave up 6 bases and V 1 base, and 8 bases lay outside the gene matches. CDR1 and CDR2 from the germline V gene are LGHNA and YSLEER. The CDR3 is CASSQVHRGKAEAFF. The CDR3 DNA reads TGCGCCAGCAGCCAAGTTCACAGGGGTAAGGCTGAAGCTTTCTTT.

The J gene is TRBJ1-5, the V gene TRBV5-5; D uncertain. V shed 4 bases and J shed 6 bases, with 20 bases lying between them. The CDR3 contains 16 residues. Germline lookup yields CDR1 SGHKS and CDR2 YYEKEE (reference sequence). The CDR3 DNA follows: TGTGCCAGCAGCCTCAGTTCGCTCTCAAGCGGTCAGCCCCAGCATTTT. This codes for CASSLSSLSSGQPQHF.

V usage is TRBV5-1 and J usage is TRBJ2-1, with TRBD1 matching over 7 bases. The CDR3 loop spans 15 amino acids. With 4 bases clipped from V and 3 bases from J, the junction kept 7 bases outside the gene matches. Per germline, CDR1 SGHRS and CDR2 YFSETQ. For the CDR3, the DNA is TGCGCCAGCAGCCAAGACAGGGTGGGCTACAATGAGCAGTTCTTC. It is translated as CASSQDRVGYNEQFF.

The chain links TRBV21-1 to TRBJ2-1; the table calls TRBD1, which could not be checked here. TRBV21-1 is recorded as a pseudogene. The CDR3 is 16 residues long. The CDR3 DNA follows: TGTGCCAGCAGCAAAGTCAGGGTTCATTGTCAGAATGAGCAGTTCTTC. It encodes CASSKVRVHCQNEQFF.

V gene TRBV2 combines with J gene TRBJ2-1; 9 nucleotides agree with TRBD2. The length of the CDR3 is 15 residues. CDR1 is SNHLY and CDR2 is FYNNEI in the germline V gene. Unmatched junction bases numbered 11, after V lost 6 bases and J lost 8 bases. CDR3 nucleotides: TGTGCCAGCAGAGGACTAGCGAGAACCTTTTATGAGCAGTTCTTC. This gives the protein CASRGLARTFYEQFF.

The CDR3 region has the DNA TGTGCCAGCAGTTCCAGGAGGTTCGGTGGACAGCCCCAGCATTTT. The encoded protein is CASSSRRFGGQPQHF. This chain uses TRBV27 with TRBJ1-5; unclear D gene. The CDR3 sequence is 15 residues long. In germline, CDR1 is MNHEY, CDR2 SMNVEV (reference sequence). V lost 4 bases, J lost 7 bases, and 17 bases lay in between.

V gene TRBV3-1 (or the pseudogene TRBV3-2) combines with J gene TRBJ1-1, with 9 bases fitting TRBD1. Germline-derived CDR1 and CDR2 are LGHDT and YNNKEL (reference sequence). Trimming took 5 bases from V and 5 from J; bases not matched to a gene: 6. The CDR3 covers 14 residues. The DNA of the CDR3 is TGTGCCAGCAGCAGCCGGGACAGGGATACTGAAGCTTTCTTT. Its protein is CASSSRDRDTEAFF.

This clone came up once. V usage is TRBV10-3 and J usage is TRBJ2-7; TRBD2 aligns across 7 bases. The CDR3 runs to 14 residues. Per germline, CDR1 ENHRY and CDR2 SYGVKD. V was clipped by 6 bases and J by 4 bases; unmatched bases: 9. CDR3 in amino acids: CAISSSGTNYEQYF. Here the CDR3 DNA reads TGTGCCATCAGCTCCTCCGGGACTAATTACGAGCAGTACTTC.

J is TRBJ1-1 and V is TRBV2, with D uncertain. The germline V gene encodes CDR1 SNHLY and CDR2 FYNNEI. Trimming removed 5 bases from V and 1 base from J, with 2 bases in between. The CDR3 sequence is 11 residues long. DNA of the CDR3: TGTGCCAGCAGTCGGAACACTGAAGCTTTCTTT. Translating gives CASSRNTEAFF.

Written as DNA, the CDR3 is TGTGCCAGCAGCTTGGCTGGGAGGGAGCAGTACGTC. Amino acid sequence: CASSLAGREQYV. This chain uses TRBV5-6 with TRBJ2-7, with TRBD2 as a possible D gene (6 bases). V was pared by 0 bases and J by 7 bases, with 8 bases between. The germline V gene encodes CDR1 SGHDT and CDR2 YYEEEE. This CDR3 has 12 residues.

The chain has TRBV30 and TRBJ2-3; D is uncertain. There are 15 residues in the CDR3. Germline CDR1 reads GTSNPN; CDR2 reads SVGIG (reference sequence). Trimming left V 2 bases short and J 2 bases short, with 14 bases between. The CDR3 region is CAWSQGGLTTDTQYF. CDR3 in DNA: TGTGCCTGGAGTCAAGGTGGGCTTACCACAGATACGCAGTATTTT.

The CDR3 reads CVITRSTDTQYF. The DNA of the CDR3 is TGTGTCATTACAAGATCCACAGATACGCAGTATTTT. The gene calls are TRBV3-1 (or the pseudogene TRBV3-2) and TRBJ2-3; D remains unclear. The germline CDR1 and CDR2 sequences are LGHDT and YNNKEL (reference sequence). This CDR3 comprises 12 residues.